This paragraph reports one T cell receptor beta chain. What it binds is unknown. Selected positively for CCR7 and CD45RO-negative, naive CD8 cells excluded terminally differentiated effector memory CD45RA+ cells. V lost 3 bases to trimming and J lost 10 bases, with 14 bases between them. Germline V CDR1 and CDR2: LNHDA, SQIVND (reference sequence). CDR3 length equals 13 residues. This entry belongs to a study of shared clonotypes between healthy human individuals. Here immunoSEQ multiplex PCR was the method, and the copy in TCRdb shows in-frame clones only, minus some. The repertoire holds around 1,900,000 clones, over 85% seen once, with approximately 1.7% in the top ten. Findings and caveats of the study: Sampling included only blood; tissue repertoires likely differ. A small donor pool kept down the genetic and exposure-history diversity that was represented. Compared with memory subsets, naive subsets generally had larger estimated richness. Non-shared clonotypes were found to have lower generation probabilities than the clonotypes that were shared by all four of the sorted-subset donors.

The origin of this receptor is a man younger than 35 in good health. Some clones in this sample may be carry-over from other donors' samples. The rearrangement joins TRBV19 to TRBJ2-3, with D maybe TRBD2 (6 bases). Sample: naive CD8+ T cells from PBMCs. Written as DNA, the CDR3 is TGTGCCAGTAGTATCGGAGGGCGGGACTCGCAGTATTTT. It specifies CASSIGGRDSQYF.